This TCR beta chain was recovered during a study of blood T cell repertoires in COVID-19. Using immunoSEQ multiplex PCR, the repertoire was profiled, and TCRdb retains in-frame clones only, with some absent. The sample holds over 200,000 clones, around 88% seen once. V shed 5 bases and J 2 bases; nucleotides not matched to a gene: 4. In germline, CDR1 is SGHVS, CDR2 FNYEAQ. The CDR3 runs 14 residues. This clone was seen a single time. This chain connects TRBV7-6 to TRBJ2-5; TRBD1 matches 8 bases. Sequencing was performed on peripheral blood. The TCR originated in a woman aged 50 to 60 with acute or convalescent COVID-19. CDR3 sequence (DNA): TGTGCCAGCAGCACAGGACAGGGACAAGAGACCCAGTACTTC. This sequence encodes CASSTGQGQETQYF.